This TCR beta chain was profiled in a study of T cell changes during pregnancy in multiple sclerosis (dated by TCRdb to between 2018 and 2021). Study-wide context: Changes in the T cell repertoire over the course of pregnancy were examined in this study in women with multiple sclerosis.

The library relied on the immunoSEQ multiplex PCR assay. Held by TCRdb, this immuneACCESS table contains in-frame sequences only and omits some clones. Under half of the omission traces to an unresolved V gene where checked; the cause of the rest is unknown. The table for this sample lists 29,000 or so clones; 70% to 90% of them were counted only once. Of the sample, 6.9% falls within the top ten clones. As to this clone: The antigen it binds to is not known. No per-base quality is available; no much larger clone lies one base away.

The V end loses 1 base and the J end loses 1 base, and a stretch of 11 bases separates them. CDR1 and CDR2 were assigned from the germline V gene (reference sequence) as SGHKS and YYEKEE. Counted from cysteine to phenylalanine, this CDR3 has 15 amino acids. The entry retains the CDR3 DNA only, 45 bases that are in frame from base 1. This sequence originates from a female donor with multiple sclerosis, enrolled in a pregnancy study. Here the sequenced sample was CD8+ T cells from peripheral blood mononuclear cells, taken in the second trimester of pregnancy. The sequence joins TRBV5-5 to TRBJ1-2, with TRBD1 perhaps the D gene, on 5 matching bases. The CDR3 region has the sequence CASSLRQGVNYGYTF. The bases read TGTGCCAGCAGCTTGAGGCAGGGTGTTAACTATGGCTACACCTTC.